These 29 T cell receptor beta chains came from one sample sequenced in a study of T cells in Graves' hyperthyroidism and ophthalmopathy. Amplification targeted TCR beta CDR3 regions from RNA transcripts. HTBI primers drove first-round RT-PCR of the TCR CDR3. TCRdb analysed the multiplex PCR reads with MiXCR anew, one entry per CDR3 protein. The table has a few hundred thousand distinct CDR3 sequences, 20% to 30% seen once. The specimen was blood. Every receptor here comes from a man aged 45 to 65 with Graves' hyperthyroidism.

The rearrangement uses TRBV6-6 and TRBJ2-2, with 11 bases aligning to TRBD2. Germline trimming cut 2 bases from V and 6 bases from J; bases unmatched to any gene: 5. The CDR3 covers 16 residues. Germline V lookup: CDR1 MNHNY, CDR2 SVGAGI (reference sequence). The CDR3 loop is CASSYILAGDSGELFF. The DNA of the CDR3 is TGTGCCAGCAGTTACATACTAGCGGGAGATTCCGGGGAGCTGTTTTTT.

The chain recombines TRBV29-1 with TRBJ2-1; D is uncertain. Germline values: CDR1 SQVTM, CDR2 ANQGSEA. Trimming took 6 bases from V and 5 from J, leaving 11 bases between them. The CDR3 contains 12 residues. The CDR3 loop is CSVAPVHNEQFF. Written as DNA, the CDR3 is TGCAGCGTCGCCCCGGTGCACAATGAGCAGTTCTTC.

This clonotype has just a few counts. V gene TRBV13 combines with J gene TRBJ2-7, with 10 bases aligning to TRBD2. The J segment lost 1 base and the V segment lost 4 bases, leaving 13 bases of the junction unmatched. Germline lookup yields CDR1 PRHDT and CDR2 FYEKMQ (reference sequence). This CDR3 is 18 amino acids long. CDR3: CASSSSDSSGSISYEQYF. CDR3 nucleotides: TGTGCCAGCAGCTCTTCGGATTCTAGCGGGAGCATTTCCTACGAGCAGTACTTC.

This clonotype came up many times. The CDR3 region has the DNA TGCGCCAGCAGCCAAGGACGAGAAACGGGGGGTAAGCAGTACTTC. It translates to CASSQGRETGGKQYF. This chain uses TRBV5-1 with TRBJ2-7; 7 bases line up with TRBD2. This CDR3 spans 15 amino acids. Looked up from germline, CDR1 is SGHRS and CDR2 is YFSETQ. J gave up 8 bases and V 4 bases, and 15 bases lay outside the gene matches.

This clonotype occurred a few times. DNA of the CDR3: TGTGCCAGCAGCCCATGGCAGGGGTCCTACGAGCAGTACTTC. Translated, it gives CASSPWQGSYEQYF. The gene calls are TRBV7-8 and TRBJ2-7; D is possibly TRBD1 (6 bases). Trimming removed 5 bases at V and 1 base at J, with 12 bases between. CDR1 and CDR2 from the germline V gene are SGHVS and FQNEAQ. This CDR3 has 14 amino acids.

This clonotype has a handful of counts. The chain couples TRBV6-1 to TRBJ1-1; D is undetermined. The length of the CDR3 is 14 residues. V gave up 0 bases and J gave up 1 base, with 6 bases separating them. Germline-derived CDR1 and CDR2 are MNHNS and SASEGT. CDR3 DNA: TGTGCCAGCAGTGAAGCGCACGGGAACACTGAAGCTTTCTTT. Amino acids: CASSEAHGNTEAFF.

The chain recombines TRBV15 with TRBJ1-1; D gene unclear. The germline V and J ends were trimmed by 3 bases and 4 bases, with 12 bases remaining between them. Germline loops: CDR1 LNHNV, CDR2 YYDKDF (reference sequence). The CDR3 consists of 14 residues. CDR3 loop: CATSRDVLLTEAFF. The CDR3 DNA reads TGTGCCACCAGCAGGGACGTTTTACTCACTGAAGCTTTCTTT.

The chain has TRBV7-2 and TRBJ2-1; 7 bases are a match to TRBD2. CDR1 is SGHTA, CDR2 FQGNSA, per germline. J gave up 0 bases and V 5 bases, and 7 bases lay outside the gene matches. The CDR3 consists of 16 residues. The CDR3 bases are TGTGCCAGCAGCCAAGAAAGGACTAGCTCCTACAATGAGCAGTTCTTC. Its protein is CASSQERTSSYNEQFF.

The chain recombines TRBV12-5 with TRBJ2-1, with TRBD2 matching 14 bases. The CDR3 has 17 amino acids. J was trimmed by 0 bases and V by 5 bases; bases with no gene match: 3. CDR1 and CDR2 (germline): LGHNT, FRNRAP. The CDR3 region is CASGPGTSGSSYNEQFF. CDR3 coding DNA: TGTGCTAGTGGTCCCGGGACTAGCGGGAGCTCCTACAATGAGCAGTTCTTC. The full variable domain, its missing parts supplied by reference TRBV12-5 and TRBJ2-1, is DARVTQTPRHKVTEMGQEVTMRCQPILGHNTVFWYRQTMMQGLELLAYFRNRAPLDDSGMPKDRFSAEMPDATLATLKIQPSEPRDSAVYFCASGPGTSGSSYNEQFFGPGTRLTVL.

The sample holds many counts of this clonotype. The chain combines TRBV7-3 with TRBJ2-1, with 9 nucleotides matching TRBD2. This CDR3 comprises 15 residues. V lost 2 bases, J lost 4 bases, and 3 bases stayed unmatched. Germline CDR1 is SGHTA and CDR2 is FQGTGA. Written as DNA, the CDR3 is TGTGCCAGCAGCTTATCGGGACTAGCTTACAATGAGCAGTTCTTC. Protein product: CASSLSGLAYNEQFF.

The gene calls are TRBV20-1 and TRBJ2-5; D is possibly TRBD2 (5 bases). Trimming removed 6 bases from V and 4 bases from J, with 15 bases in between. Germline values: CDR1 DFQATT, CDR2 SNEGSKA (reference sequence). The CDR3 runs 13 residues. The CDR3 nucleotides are TGCAGTGCGAACTCCTTAGCGTTAGAGACCCAGTACTTC. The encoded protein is CSANSLALETQYF.

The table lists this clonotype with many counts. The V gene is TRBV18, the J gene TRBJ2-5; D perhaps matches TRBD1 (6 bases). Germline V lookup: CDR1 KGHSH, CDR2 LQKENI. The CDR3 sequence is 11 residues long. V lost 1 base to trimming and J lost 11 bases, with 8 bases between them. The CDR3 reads CASSPQGVQYF. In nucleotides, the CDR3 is TGTGCCAGCTCACCACAGGGGGTTCAGTACTTC.

The CDR3 nucleotides read TGCAGTGCTCCGGACCCACTGGGGCACACTGAAGCTTTCTTT. As protein: CSAPDPLGHTEAFF. The chain couples TRBV20-1 to TRBJ1-1, with D maybe TRBD1 (5 bases). Trimming left V 5 bases short and J 3 bases short, with 16 bases between. Germline V lookup: CDR1 DFQATT, CDR2 SNEGSKA (reference sequence). CDR3 length equals 14 residues.

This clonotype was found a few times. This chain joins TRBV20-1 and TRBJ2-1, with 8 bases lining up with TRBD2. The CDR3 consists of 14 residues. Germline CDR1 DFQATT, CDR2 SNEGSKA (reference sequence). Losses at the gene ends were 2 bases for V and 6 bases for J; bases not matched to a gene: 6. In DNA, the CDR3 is TGCAGTGCTAGACCCAGCGGGAGTCTCAATGAGCAGTTCTTC. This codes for CSARPSGSLNEQFF.

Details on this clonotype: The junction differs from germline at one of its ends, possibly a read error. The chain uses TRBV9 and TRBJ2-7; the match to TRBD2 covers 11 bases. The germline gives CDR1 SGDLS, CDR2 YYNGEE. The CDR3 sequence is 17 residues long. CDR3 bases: TGTGCCAGCAGCGTAGGCCCGGCTAGCGGGGGGTCCTACGAGCCGTACTTC. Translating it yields CASSVGPASGGSYEPYF.

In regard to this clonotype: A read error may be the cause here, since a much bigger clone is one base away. Here the CDR3 DNA reads TGTGCCAGCAGTGGACAGGGGTACACCGGGGAGCTGTTTTTT. Translating gives CASSGQGYTGELFF. This rearrangement joins TRBV28 to TRBJ2-2; 9 nucleotides line up with TRBD1. Trimming took 5 bases from V and 3 from J; bases not matched to a gene: 1. This CDR3 is built from 14 residues. Germline V gives CDR1 MDHEN, CDR2 SYDVKM. Full variable domain (remainder filled in from reference TRBV28 and TRBJ2-2): DVKVTQSSRYLVKRTGEKVFLECVQDMDHENMFWYRQDPGLGLRLIYFSYDVKMKEKGDIPEGYSVSREKKERFSLILESASTNQTSMYLCASSGQGYTGELFFGEGSRLTVL.

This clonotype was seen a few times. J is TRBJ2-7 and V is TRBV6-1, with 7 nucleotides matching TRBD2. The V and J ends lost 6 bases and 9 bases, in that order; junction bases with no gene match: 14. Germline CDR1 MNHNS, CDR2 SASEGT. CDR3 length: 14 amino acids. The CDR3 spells CASSTRDGSSGQYF. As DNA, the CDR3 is TGTGCCAGCAGCACCCGGGACGGATCTAGCGGGCAGTACTTC.

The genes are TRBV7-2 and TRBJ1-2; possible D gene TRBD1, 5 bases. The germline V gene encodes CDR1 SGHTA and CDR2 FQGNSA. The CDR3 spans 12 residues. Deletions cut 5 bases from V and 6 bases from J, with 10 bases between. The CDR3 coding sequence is TGTGCCAGCAGCAAACGGGGGGATGGCTACACCTTC. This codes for CASSKRGDGYTF.

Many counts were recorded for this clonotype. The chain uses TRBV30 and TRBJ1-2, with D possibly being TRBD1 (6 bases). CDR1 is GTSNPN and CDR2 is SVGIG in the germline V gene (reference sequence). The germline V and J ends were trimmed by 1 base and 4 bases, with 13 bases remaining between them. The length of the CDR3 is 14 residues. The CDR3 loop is CAWSAGGRGYGYTF. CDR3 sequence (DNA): TGTGCCTGGAGTGCGGGGGGGCGAGGCTATGGCTACACCTTC.

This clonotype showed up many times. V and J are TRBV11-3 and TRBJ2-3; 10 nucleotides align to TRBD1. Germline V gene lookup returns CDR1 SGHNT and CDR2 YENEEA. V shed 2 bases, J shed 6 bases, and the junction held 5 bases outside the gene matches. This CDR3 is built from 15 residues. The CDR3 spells CASSLRQGAWDTQYF. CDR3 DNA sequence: TGTGCCAGCAGCTTAAGACAGGGGGCTTGGGATACGCAGTATTTT.

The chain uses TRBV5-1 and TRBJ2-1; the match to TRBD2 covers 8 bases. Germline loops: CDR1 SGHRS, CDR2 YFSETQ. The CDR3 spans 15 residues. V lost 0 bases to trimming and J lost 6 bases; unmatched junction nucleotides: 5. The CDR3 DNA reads TGCGCCAGCAGCTTGGGAGCGGGAGTTCCCAATGAGCAGTTCTTC. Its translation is CASSLGAGVPNEQFF.

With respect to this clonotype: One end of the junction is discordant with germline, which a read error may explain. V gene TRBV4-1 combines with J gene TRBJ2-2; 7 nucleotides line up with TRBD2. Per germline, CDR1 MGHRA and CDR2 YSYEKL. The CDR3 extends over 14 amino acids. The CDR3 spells CAGRVGLYTGELFF. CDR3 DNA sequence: TGTGCCGGCAGAGTGGGACTATACACCGGGGAGCTGTTTTTT.

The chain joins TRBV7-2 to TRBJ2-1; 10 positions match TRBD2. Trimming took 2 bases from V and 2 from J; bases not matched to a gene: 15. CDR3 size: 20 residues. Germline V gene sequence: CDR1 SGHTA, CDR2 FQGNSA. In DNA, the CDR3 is TGTGCCAGCAGCTTATCCCAGTTAGACGGACTAGCGGTACCCTACAATGAGCAGTTCTTC. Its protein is CASSLSQLDGLAVPYNEQFF.

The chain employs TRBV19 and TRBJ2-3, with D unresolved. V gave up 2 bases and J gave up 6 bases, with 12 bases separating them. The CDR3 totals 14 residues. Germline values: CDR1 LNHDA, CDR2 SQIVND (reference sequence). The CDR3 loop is CASSIRGQGDTQYF. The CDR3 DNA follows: TGTGCCAGTAGTATAAGAGGCCAAGGGGATACGCAGTATTTT.

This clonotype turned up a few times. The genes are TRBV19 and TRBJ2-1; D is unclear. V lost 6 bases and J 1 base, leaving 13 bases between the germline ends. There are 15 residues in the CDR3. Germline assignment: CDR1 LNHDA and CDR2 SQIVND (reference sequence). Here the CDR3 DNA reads TGTGCCAGTAGCGTTCCCCTGGGGTCCTACAATGAGCAGTTCTTC. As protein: CASSVPLGSYNEQFF.

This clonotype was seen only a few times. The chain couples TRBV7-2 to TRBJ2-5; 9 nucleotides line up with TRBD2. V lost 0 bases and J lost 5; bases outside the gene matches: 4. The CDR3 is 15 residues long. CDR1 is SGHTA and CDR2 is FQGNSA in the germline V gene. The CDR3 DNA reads TGTGCCAGCAGCTTAGCGGCGGGAGGGGCGGAGACCCAGTACTTC. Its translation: CASSLAAGGAETQYF.

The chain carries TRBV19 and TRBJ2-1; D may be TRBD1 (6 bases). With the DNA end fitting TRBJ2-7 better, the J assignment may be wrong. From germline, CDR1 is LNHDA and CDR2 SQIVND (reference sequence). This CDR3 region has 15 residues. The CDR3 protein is CATQVTGYSYNEQYF. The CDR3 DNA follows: TGTGCCACTCAAGTCACAGGGTACTCCTACAATGAGCAGTACTTC.

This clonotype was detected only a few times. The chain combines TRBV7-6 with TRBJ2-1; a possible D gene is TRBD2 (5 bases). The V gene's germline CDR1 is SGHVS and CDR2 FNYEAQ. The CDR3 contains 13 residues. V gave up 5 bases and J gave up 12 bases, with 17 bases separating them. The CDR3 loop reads CASSTNRGMGQFF. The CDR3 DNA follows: TGTGCCAGCAGCACGAACCGGGGTATGGGGCAGTTCTTC.

The CDR3 nucleotides read TGTGCCAGCTCACAACTGGGACAGGGAGAAAACATTCAGTACTTC. It yields the protein CASSQLGQGENIQYF. This chain joins TRBV18 and TRBJ2-4; 9 bases agree with TRBD1. CDR1 is KGHSH and CDR2 is LQKENI in the germline V gene. The CDR3 sequence is 15 residues long. The ends lost 4 bases at V and 5 bases at J; junction bases unmatched: 6. The whole variable domain, filled in from reference TRBV18 and TRBJ2-4, reads NAGVMQNPRHLVRRRGQEARLRCSPMKGHSHVYWYRQLPEEGLKFMVYLQKENIIDESGMPKERFSAEFPKEGPSILRIQQVVRGDSAAYFCASSQLGQGENIQYFGAGTRLSVL.